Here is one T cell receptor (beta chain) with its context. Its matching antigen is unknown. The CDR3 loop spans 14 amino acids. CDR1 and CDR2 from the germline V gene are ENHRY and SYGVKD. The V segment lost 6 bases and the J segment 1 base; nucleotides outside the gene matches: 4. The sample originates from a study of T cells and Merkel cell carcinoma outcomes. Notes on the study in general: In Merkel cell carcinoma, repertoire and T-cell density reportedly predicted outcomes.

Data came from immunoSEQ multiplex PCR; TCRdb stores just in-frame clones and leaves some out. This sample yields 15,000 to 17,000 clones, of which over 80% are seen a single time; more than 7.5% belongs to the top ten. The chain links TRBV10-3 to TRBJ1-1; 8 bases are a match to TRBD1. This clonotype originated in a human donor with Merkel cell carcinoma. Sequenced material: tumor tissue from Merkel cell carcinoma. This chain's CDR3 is CAISRQGQNTEAFF. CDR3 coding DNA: TGTGCCATCAGCAGACAGGGGCAGAACACTGAAGCTTTCTTT.